The rows below give T cell receptor beta chains drawn from one sample of a study of blood T cell repertoires in COVID-19. TCRdb's copy holds only in-frame clones and misses some; the assay was immunoSEQ multiplex PCR. The table lists 300,000 to 400,000 clones, roughly 85% of them singletons, with roughly 7.8% in the top ten. Sequences were obtained from peripheral blood. The receptor source for this set is a human donor in a cohort sampled during active COVID-19. Both conserved end residues are part of each CDR3.

>TRBJ1-4|TRBV7-9
CASRRTGGGTNEKLFF
>TRBJ2-1|TRBV9
CASSVRDYLYNEQFF
>TRBJ1-1|TRBV7-8
CASSLALFGKEKTAKNTEAFF
>TRBJ1-4|TRBV29-1
CSVGGHANEKLFF
>TRBJ2-2|TRBV19
CATQWGDGSGELFF
>TRBJ1-1|TRBV9
CASSAQLTGGGTEAFF
>TRBJ1-5|TRBV24-1
CATSRDTMGPQHF
>TRBJ2-7|TRBV27
CASSLSGGQGWGEQYF
>TRBJ2-3|TRBV27
CASSLLGEEGTDTQYF
>TRBJ1-4|TRBV5-5
CASSFGQFNEKLFF
>TRBJ1-1|TRBV5-6
CASSSRSGFEAFF
>TRBJ2-7|TRBV2
CASIPGQTYEQYF
>TRBJ1-2|TRBV18
CASSGPNRAENYGYTF
>TRBJ1-1|TRBV11-2
CASSFDRGPEAFF
>TRBJ1-2|TRBV28
CASSFGGHYGYTF
>TRBJ1-6|TRBV5-6
CASSARPLPGNSPLHF
>TRBJ1-3|TRBV5-6
CASDQGDTIYF
>TRBJ1-3|TRBV10-3
CAISESGQISNTIYF
>TRBJ2-2|TRBV19
CASSIGQYYGELFF
>TRBJ1-5|TRBV4-2
CASRQGDGQNQPQHF
>TRBJ1-3|TRBV25-1
CASSEQGNTIYF
>TRBJ1-4|TRBV12-3/TRBV12-4
CASSFRENEKLFF
>TRBJ1-6|TRBV4-1
CASSQEGQGKGIGDSPLHF
>TRBJ2-3|TRBV25-1
CASSESAGIGDTQYF
>TRBJ2-7|TRBV3-1/TRBV3-2
CASRQTTAYEQYF
>TRBJ2-5|TRBV5-4
CASSPGRDRIQETQYF
>TRBJ1-5|TRBV5-6
CASSLLFQPQHF